These 6 T cell receptor beta chains were all obtained from the same sample, sequenced in a study of cytomegalovirus exposure and HLA in healthy donors. PCR used 60 Vbeta primers and 13 Jbeta primers. Assay: immunoSEQ multiplex PCR; the TCRdb copy retains only in-frame clones and omits some. The table includes 110,000 to 150,000 clones, approximately 68% detected once. Sequenced material: PBMCs. These receptors all stem from a man aged 60 to 75 in good health and CMV-seronegative.

The V gene is TRBV25-1, the J gene TRBJ1-3, with D possibly TRBD1 on 5 matching bases. The CDR3 is 15 residues long. V was clipped by 4 bases and J by 0 bases, with 10 bases between them. The germline V gene encodes CDR1 MGHDK and CDR2 SYGVNS. The CDR3 loop reads CASSAGDYSGNTIYF. CDR3 bases: TGTGCCAGCAGTGCGGGGGACTACTCTGGAAACACCATATATTTT.

The chain carries TRBV28 and TRBJ1-4; D unclear. CDR3 size: 15 residues. Trimming left V 5 bases short and J 4 bases short, with 14 bases between. Germline V lookup: CDR1 MDHEN, CDR2 SYDVKM. The DNA of the CDR3 is TGTGCCAGCAGTCCACCCTTCGGTCTTAATGAAAAACTGTTTTTT. Translating it yields CASSPPFGLNEKLFF.

This chain joins TRBV28 and TRBJ2-2, with TRBD2 matching 10 bases. The CDR3 totals 15 residues. Germline lookup yields CDR1 MDHEN and CDR2 SYDVKM. With 10 bases clipped from V and 2 bases from J, the junction kept 7 bases outside the gene matches. In DNA, the CDR3 is TGTGCCACGGGCGGACTAGCGGCAAACACCGGGGAGCTGTTTTTT. As protein: CATGGLAANTGELFF.

This chain links TRBV29-1 with TRBJ2-1; 8 bases are shared with TRBD1. Germline CDR1 is SQVTM and CDR2 is ANQGSEA. This CDR3 comprises 14 residues. V gave up 7 bases and J gave up 2 bases; unmatched junction bases: 7. The CDR3 sequence is CSAPLQGAYNEQFF. CDR3 DNA: TGCAGCGCCCCACTACAGGGGGCCTACAATGAGCAGTTCTTC.

For this clone: Other DNA variants within this sample encode the same CDR3. This rearrangement joins TRBV5-1 to TRBJ1-1; D uncertain. Germline V lookup: CDR1 SGHRS, CDR2 YFSETQ. The ends were cut back, 1 base at V and 2 bases at J, with 12 bases in the middle. This CDR3 spans 15 amino acids. CDR3 in amino acids: CASSLWRGINTEAFF. The CDR3 DNA sequence: TGCGCCAGCAGCTTGTGGCGAGGGATCAACACTGAAGCTTTCTTT.

The chain uses TRBV5-6 and TRBJ1-2; D gene uncertain. The germline V gene has CDR1 SGHDT and CDR2 YYEEEE. This CDR3 is 13 amino acids long. The V end was cut by 4 bases, the J end by 6 bases, with 13 bases between. DNA for the CDR3: TGTGCCAGCAGCCCCCCTTTCGGTAATGGCTACACCTTC. Its protein is CASSPPFGNGYTF.